Listed below are T cell receptor beta chains from one sample, sequenced in a study of T cell responses to AZD1222 COVID-19 vaccine. TCRdb keeps only in-frame clones here, not all; method: immunoSEQ multiplex PCR. The profile shows about 150,000 clones, about 92% of them singletons. The sequencing here drew on peripheral blood, taken on day 0 of AZD1222 vaccination. The receptors were sampled from an adult in good health. Each CDR3 is given with its conserved first and last residue. The D gene is left open where the match is weak. Not every row has a clone size; where given, it reads once, few, many or a size class.

once	TRBD1	TRBV24-1	TRBJ2-1	TGTGCCACCAGTGACTCCGGGACAGGGGGGTTTATTGAGCAGTTCTTC	CATSDSGTGGFIEQFF
-	-	TRBV2	TRBJ1-2	TGTGCCAGCAGTCTAGGGGGGAATGGCTACACCTTC	CASSLGGNGYTF
-	TRBD1	TRBV2	TRBJ2-7	TGTGCCAGCAAGACAGGGGGACTTTACGAGCAGTACTTC	CASKTGGLYEQYF
once	-	TRBV19	TRBJ1-5	TGTGCCAGTAGTAGATTTGGAGATCAGCCCCAGCATTTT	CASSRFGDQPQHF
-	-	TRBV6-5	TRBJ2-2	TGTGCCAGCACCGCCGGAACTTCGAACACCGGGGAGCTGTTTTTT	CASTAGTSNTGELFF
few	-	TRBV5-1	TRBJ2-7	TGCGCCAGCAGCTTGGTCCAGGGAGGCGAGCAGTACTTC	CASSLVQGGEQYF
-	-	TRBV10-2	TRBJ2-1	TGCGCCAGCATTGGCCCCACCGGGCGGGGAGTCTACAATGAGCAGTTCTTC	CASIGPTGRGVYNEQFF
-	TRBD1	TRBV9	TRBJ1-2	TGTGCCAGCAGCGTAGAGGACAGGGGGGACTATGGCTACACCTTC	CASSVEDRGDYGYTF
-	TRBD1	TRBV2	TRBJ1-5	TGTGCCAGCAGTGGGGACAGGGTGAATAGCAATCAGCCCCAGCATTTT	CASSGDRVNSNQPQHF
-	TRBD1	TRBV27	TRBJ2-3	TGTGCCAGCAGTTTCGACACCGGGACAGGGGGTACCTTGGATACGCAGTATTTT	CASSFDTGTGGTLDTQYF
-	-	TRBV6-6	TRBJ1-5	TGTGCCAGCAGCCCCAATCATCAGCCCCAGCATTTT	CASSPNHQPQHF
-	TRBD1	TRBV2	TRBJ2-3	TGTACCACCGGGACAGTATCAGGAGATACGCAGTATTTT	CTTGTVSGDTQYF
-	-	TRBV18	TRBJ2-5	TGTGCCAGCGGGGACCTTCAAGAGACCCAGTACTTC	CASGDLQETQYF
-	-	TRBV13	TRBJ2-7	TGTGCCAGCAGAAAACTAGGCCTTAGCTCCTACGAGCAGTACTTC	CASRKLGLSSYEQYF
-	TRBD2	TRBV29-1	TRBJ2-7	TGCAGCGTTGAGGGACTAAACTACGAGCAGTACTTC	CSVEGLNYEQYF
-	-	TRBV25-1	TRBJ2-7	TGTGCCAGCAGTGAATCCGGGACTTCTAACTACGAGCAGTACTTC	CASSESGTSNYEQYF
-	-	TRBV27	TRBJ1-1	TGTGCCAGCAGTTTTCTTAGGGTACGGAACACTGAAGCTTTCTTT	CASSFLRVRNTEAFF
-	-	TRBV5-1	TRBJ1-1	TGCGCCAGCAGCTTTCGGCCAGCGAACACTGAAGCTTTCTTT	CASSFRPANTEAFF
-	-	TRBV24-1	TRBJ2-1	TGTGCCACCAGTGATGCTGGACTTGGCAATGAGCAGTTCTTC	CATSDAGLGNEQFF
-	-	TRBV6-5	TRBJ1-1	TGTGCCAGCTCCCAGGGGTCCCCGGGGACTGAAGCTTTCTTT	CASSQGSPGTEAFF
-	TRBD1	TRBV10-3	TRBJ1-1	TGTGCCATCAGTGATTCCAGGGGGACTGAAGCTTTCTTT	CAISDSRGTEAFF
-	TRBD2	TRBV13	TRBJ2-7	TGTGCCAGCAGCCTCGGGGGGGGTGGCTCCTACGAGCAGTACTTC	CASSLGGGGSYEQYF
once	TRBD1	TRBV7-9	TRBJ1-1	TGTGCCAGCAGCTCGACCCGACAGGGGGACCCTGAAGCTTTCTTT	CASSSTRQGDPEAFF
-	TRBD1	TRBV20-1	TRBJ2-5	TGCAGTGCTAGTGGGGACAGGGGTTTGGAGACCCAGTACTTC	CSASGDRGLETQYF
few	-	TRBV19	TRBJ1-1	TGTGCCAGCGCGCCGGGACTCAACACTGAAGCTTTCTTT	CASAPGLNTEAFF
-	TRBD2	TRBV9	TRBJ2-7	TGTGCCAGCAGCCCCCGCGGGAGTACCCACGAGCAGTACTTC	CASSPRGSTHEQYF
-	-	TRBV19	TRBJ2-7	TGTGCCAGTAGCCTCAAAGGGGATCCAAGCTCCTACGAGCAGTACTTC	CASSLKGDPSSYEQYF
-	TRBD1	TRBV6-5	TRBJ1-4	TGTGCCAGCAATGGACAGGCTTGGGAAAAACTGTTTTTT	CASNGQAWEKLFF
-	-	TRBV27	TRBJ1-1	TGTGCCAGCAGTTTACCCGGAGGAACTGAAGCTTTCTTT	CASSLPGGTEAFF
-	-	TRBV7-2	TRBJ2-1	TGTGCCAGCACCGGACTCGGGGCAGGGACTTACAATGAGCAGTTCTTC	CASTGLGAGTYNEQFF
-	-	TRBV18	TRBJ2-3	TGTGCCAGCTCCGTCTCGGGCACAGATACGCAGTATTTT	CASSVSGTDTQYF
-	-	TRBV7-9	TRBJ2-1	TGTGCCAGCAGCTTACGGGGGCCGTCCTACAATGAGCAGTTCTTC	CASSLRGPSYNEQFF
-	-	TRBV7-7	TRBJ2-1	TGTGCTAGCAGCTTATCTCTGTCTACTGGAGTCAATGAGCAGTTCTTC	CASSLSLSTGVNEQFF
-	-	TRBV16	TRBJ1-1	TGTGCCAGCAGCCAATCCACAGTGTCGAACACTGAAGCTTTCTTT	CASSQSTVSNTEAFF
-	-	TRBV5-1	TRBJ1-2	TGCGCCAGCAGCTTGGCTCCGGGAGACTATGGCTACACCTTC	CASSLAPGDYGYTF
-	-	TRBV10-3	TRBJ1-1	TGTGCCATCAGTGAGCCGGGGGGGGCGAACACTGAAGCTTTCTTT	CAISEPGGANTEAFF
-	-	TRBV24-1	TRBJ2-2	TGTGCCACCAGTGATGGTACTCACTCGAACACCGGGGAGCTGTTTTTT	CATSDGTHSNTGELFF
-	-	TRBV2	TRBJ1-1	TGTGCCAGAAGCCACCCTGGGGCTTTCTTT	CARSHPGAFF
many	-	TRBV28	TRBJ2-7	TGTGCCAGCAGTTTAGGTACAGGGAGGAGGGCCTACGAGCAGTACTTC	CASSLGTGRRAYEQYF
-	-	TRBV6-5	TRBJ2-3	TGTGCCAGCAGTTACTCTTGGCGGGGCACAGATACGCAGTATTTT	CASSYSWRGTDTQYF
-	-	TRBV5-1	TRBJ2-3	TGCGCCAGCAGCGAGGACAGCCCTAGCACAGATACGCAGTATTTT	CASSEDSPSTDTQYF
-	TRBD1	TRBV7-9	TRBJ1-5	TGTGCCAGCAGCAATTCGCACCGAGGACAGGGGGCACAGCCCCAGCATTTT	CASSNSHRGQGAQPQHF
-	TRBD2	TRBV6-2/TRBV6-3	TRBJ2-3	TGTGCCAGCAGCCCTAGCGGGAGAATCACAGATACGCAGTATTTT	CASSPSGRITDTQYF
-	TRBD2	TRBV9	TRBJ2-1	TGTGCCAGCAGCGTAGGGACTAGCCGGGGCTACAATGAGCAGTTCTTC	CASSVGTSRGYNEQFF
once	TRBD1	TRBV4-1	TRBJ2-7	TGCGCCAGCAGCCAAGATGCAGGGGGCGAATACGAGCAGTACTTC	CASSQDAGGEYEQYF
-	-	TRBV5-1	TRBJ2-7	TGCGCCAGCTCCCTCGGGGTCTCCTACGAGCAGTACTTC	CASSLGVSYEQYF
-	-	TRBV25-1	TRBJ1-1	TGTGCCAGCAGTGCGAGGGGGGGGCCGGTTATGGGGACTGAAGCTTTCTTT	CASSARGGPVMGTEAFF
-	-	TRBV5-6	TRBJ2-7	TGTGCCAGCAGCCCGACGAACGAGGAGAACGAGCAGTACTTC	CASSPTNEENEQYF
-	TRBD1	TRBV25-1	TRBJ1-2	TGTGCCAGCAGTGTCCAGGGGGGGAGAGAGGGTGGCTACACCTTC	CASSVQGGREGGYTF
-	TRBD1	TRBV25-1	TRBJ1-4	TGTGCCAGCAGTGACCCGGGACAGGGACGTGAAAAACTGTTTTTT	CASSDPGQGREKLFF
-	-	TRBV10-1	TRBJ1-1	TGCGCCAGCTCGGCGGGGTCCCTGGGCACTGAAGCTTTCTTT	CASSAGSLGTEAFF
-	-	TRBV9	TRBJ1-1	TGTGCCAGCAGCCCCCAGAGACAGATGAACACTGAAGCTTTCTTT	CASSPQRQMNTEAFF